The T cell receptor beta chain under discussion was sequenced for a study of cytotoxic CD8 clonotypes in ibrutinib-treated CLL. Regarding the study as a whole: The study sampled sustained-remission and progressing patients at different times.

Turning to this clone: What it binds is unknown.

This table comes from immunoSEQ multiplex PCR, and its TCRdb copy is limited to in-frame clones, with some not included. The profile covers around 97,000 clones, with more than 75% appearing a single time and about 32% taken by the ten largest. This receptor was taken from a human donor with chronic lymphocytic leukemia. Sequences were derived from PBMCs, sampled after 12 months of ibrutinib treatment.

The CDR3 protein is CASRTSGHSDTQYF. As DNA, the CDR3 is TGTGCCAGCCGTACTAGCGGACACTCAGATACGCAGTATTTT. This chain links TRBV2 with TRBJ2-3; the match to TRBD2 covers 8 bases. The CDR3 is 14 amino acids. The V segment lost 8 bases and the J segment 4 bases; nucleotides outside the gene matches: 8. CDR1 is SNHLY and CDR2 is FYNNEI in the germline V gene.